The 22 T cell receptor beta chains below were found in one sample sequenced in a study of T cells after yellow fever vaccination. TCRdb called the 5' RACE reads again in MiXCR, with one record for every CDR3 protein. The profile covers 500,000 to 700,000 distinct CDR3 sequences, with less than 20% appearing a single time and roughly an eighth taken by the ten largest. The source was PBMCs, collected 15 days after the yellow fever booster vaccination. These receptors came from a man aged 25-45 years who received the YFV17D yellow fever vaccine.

The CDR3: CASSQVGGGQFNEQFF. The CDR3 nucleotides are TGTGCCAGCAGCCAAGTGGGGGGAGGGCAGTTCAATGAGCAGTTCTTC. V gene TRBV4-2 combines with J gene TRBJ2-1; 7 bases are a match to TRBD2. This CDR3 has 16 residues. V shed 1 base, J shed 6 bases, and the junction held 9 bases outside the gene matches. The germline CDR1 and CDR2 sequences are LGHNA and YNFKEQ.

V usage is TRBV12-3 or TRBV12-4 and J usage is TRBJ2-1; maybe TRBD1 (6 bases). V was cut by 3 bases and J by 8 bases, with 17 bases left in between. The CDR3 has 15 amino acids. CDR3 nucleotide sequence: TGTGCCAGCAGTTTCCGACAGGCGCGTAGGGATGAGCAGTTCTTC. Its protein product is CASSFRQARRDEQFF.

The CDR3 loop is CASSLPGLGYNEQFF. CDR3 in DNA: TGTGCCAGCAGCCTGCCGGGACTAGGTTACAATGAGCAGTTCTTC. The chain carries TRBV25-1 and TRBJ2-1, with 8 positions matching TRBD2. Germline CDR1 and CDR2: MGHDK and SYGVNS. Germline trimming cut 6 bases from V and 4 bases from J; bases unmatched to any gene: 8. The CDR3 covers 15 residues.

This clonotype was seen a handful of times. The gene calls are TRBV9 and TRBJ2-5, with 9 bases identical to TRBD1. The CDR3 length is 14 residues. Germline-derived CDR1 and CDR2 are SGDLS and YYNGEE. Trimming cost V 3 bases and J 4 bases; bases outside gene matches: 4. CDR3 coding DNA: TGTGCCAGCAGCGCGGGACAGGGAGGAGAGACCCAGTACTTC. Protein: CASSAGQGGETQYF.

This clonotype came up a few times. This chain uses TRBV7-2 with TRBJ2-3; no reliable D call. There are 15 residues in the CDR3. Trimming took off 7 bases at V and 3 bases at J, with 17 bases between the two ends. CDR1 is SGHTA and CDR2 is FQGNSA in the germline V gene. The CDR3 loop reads CASTLGQTLTDTQYF. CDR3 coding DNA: TGTGCCAGCACCCTCGGCCAGACCCTTACAGATACGCAGTATTTT.

CDR3 region: CASTPRSSQRETQYF. In DNA form, the CDR3 reads TGTGCCAGCACCCCACGGAGCAGTCAGCGAGAGACCCAGTACTTC. V gene TRBV6-1 combines with J gene TRBJ2-5; D is uncertain. Germline V CDR1 and CDR2: MNHNS, SASEGT. The CDR3 is 15 residues long. Trimming stripped 7 bases from V and 4 bases from J, with 19 bases between.

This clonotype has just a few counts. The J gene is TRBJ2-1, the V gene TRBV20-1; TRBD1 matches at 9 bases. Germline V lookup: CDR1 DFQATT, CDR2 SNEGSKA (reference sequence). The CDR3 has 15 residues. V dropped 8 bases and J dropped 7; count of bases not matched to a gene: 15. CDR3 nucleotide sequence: TGCAGTACCATCCTAGGGACAGGGCCATCTAATGAGCAGTTCTTC. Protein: CSTILGTGPSNEQFF.

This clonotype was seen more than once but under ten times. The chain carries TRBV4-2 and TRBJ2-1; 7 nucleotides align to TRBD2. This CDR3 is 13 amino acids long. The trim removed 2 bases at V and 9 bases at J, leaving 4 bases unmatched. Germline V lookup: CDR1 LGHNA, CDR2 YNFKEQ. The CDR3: CASSQQAGSEQFF. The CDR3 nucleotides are TGTGCCAGCAGCCAACAAGCGGGATCTGAGCAGTTCTTC.

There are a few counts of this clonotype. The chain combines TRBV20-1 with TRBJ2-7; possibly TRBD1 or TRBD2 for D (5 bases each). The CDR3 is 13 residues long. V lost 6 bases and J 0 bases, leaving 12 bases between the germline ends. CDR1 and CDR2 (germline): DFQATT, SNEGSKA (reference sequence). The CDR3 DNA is TGCAGTGCAACCGGGACCCACTCCTACGAGCAGTACTTC. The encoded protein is CSATGTHSYEQYF.

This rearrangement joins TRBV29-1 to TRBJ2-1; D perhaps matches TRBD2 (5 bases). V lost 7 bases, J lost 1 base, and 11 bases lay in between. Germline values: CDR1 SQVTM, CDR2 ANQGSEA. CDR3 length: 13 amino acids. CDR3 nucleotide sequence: TGCAGCGGAGGAGGCGTATCCTACAATGAGCAGTTCTTC. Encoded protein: CSGGGVSYNEQFF.

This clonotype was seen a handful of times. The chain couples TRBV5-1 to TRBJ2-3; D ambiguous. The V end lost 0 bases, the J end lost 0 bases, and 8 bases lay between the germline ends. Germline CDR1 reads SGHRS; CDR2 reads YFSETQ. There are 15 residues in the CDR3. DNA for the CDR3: TGCGCCAGCAGCTTGGTTGTCCATAGCACAGATACGCAGTATTTT. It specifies CASSLVVHSTDTQYF. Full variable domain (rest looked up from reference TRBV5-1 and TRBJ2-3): KAGVTQTPRYLIKTRGQQVTLSCSPISGHRSVSWYQQTPGQGLQFLFEYFSETQRNKGNFPGRFSGRQFSNSRSEMNVSTLELGDSALYLCASSLVVHSTDTQYFGPGTRLTVL.

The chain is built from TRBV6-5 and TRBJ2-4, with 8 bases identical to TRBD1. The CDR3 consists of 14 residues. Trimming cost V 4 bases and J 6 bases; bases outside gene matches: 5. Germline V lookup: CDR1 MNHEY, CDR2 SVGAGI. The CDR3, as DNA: TGTGCCAGCAGTTTGGACAGGGCATCAAACATTCAGTACTTC. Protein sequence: CASSLDRASNIQYF.

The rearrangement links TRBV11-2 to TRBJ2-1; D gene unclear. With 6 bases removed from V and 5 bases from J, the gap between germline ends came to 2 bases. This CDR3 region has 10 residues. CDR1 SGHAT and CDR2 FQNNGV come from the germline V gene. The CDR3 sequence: CASRNNEQFF. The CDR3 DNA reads TGTGCCAGCAGGAACAATGAGCAGTTCTTC.

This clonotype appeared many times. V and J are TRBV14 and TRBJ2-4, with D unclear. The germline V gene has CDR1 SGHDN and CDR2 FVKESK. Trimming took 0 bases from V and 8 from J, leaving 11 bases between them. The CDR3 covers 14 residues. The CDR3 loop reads CASSQEAVGHIQYF. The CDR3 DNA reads TGTGCCAGCAGCCAAGAGGCCGTTGGGCACATTCAGTACTTC. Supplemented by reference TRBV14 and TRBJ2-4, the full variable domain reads EAGVTQFPSHSVIEKGQTVTLRCDPISGHDNLYWYRRVMGKEIKFLLHFVKESKQDESGMPNNRFLAERTGGTYSTLKVQPAELEDSGVYFCASSQEAVGHIQYFGAGTRLSVL.

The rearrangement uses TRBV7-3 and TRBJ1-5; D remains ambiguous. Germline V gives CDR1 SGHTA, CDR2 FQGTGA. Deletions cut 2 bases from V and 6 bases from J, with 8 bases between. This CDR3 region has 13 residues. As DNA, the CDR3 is TGTGCCAGCAGCTTATTGGCAGGTCAGCCCCAGCATTTT. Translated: CASSLLAGQPQHF. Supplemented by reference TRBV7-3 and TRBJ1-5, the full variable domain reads GAGVSQTPSNKVTEKGKYVELRCDPISGHTALYWYRQSLGQGPEFLIYFQGTGAADDSGLPNDRFFAVRPEGSVSTLKIQRTERGDSAVYLCASSLLAGQPQHFGDGTRLSIL.

CDR3 DNA: TGTGCCAGCAGCCCCTCCCCTGGAAACAATGAGCAGTTCTTC. Translation gives CASSPSPGNNEQFF. This chain uses TRBV7-9 with TRBJ2-1, with D unclear. CDR1 is SEHNR and CDR2 is FQNEAQ in the germline V gene (reference sequence). The CDR3 runs 14 residues. With 5 bases removed from V and 5 bases from J, the gap between germline ends came to 13 bases.

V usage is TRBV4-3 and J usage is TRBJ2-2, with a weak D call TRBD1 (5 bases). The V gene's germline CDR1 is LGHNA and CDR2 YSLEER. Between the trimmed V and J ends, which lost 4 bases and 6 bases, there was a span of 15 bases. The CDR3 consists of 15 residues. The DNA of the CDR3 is TGCGCCAGCAGCCCCAGGGCCCAGCGCGCCGGGGAGCTGTTTTTT. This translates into CASSPRAQRAGELFF.

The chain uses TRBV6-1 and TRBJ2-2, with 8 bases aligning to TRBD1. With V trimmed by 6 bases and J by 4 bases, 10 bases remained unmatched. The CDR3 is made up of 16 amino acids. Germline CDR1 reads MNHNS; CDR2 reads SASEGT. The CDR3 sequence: CASRNRGNDGTGELFF. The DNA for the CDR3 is TGTGCCAGCAGAAACAGGGGGAATGACGGCACCGGGGAGCTGTTTTTT.

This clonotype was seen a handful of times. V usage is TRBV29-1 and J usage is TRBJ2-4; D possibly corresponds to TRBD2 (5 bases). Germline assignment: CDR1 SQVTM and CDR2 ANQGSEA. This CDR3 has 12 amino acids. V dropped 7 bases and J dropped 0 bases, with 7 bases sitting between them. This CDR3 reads CSGGLAKNIQYF. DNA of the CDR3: TGCAGCGGAGGGCTAGCCAAAAACATTCAGTACTTC.

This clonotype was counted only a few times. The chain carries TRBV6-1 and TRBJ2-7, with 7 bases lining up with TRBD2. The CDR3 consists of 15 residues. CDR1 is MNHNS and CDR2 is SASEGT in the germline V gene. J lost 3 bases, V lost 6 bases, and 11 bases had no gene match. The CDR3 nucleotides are TGTGCCAGCAGCGAGCTAGCGGATTATCACTACGAGCAGTACTTC. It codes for CASSELADYHYEQYF.

CDR3 sequence (DNA): TGCAGTGCTAGAGGCCTAGCGGTACACATCCCCGTCTACAATGAGCAGTTCTTC. As protein: CSARGLAVHIPVYNEQFF. The chain combines TRBV20-1 with TRBJ2-1, with 7 positions matching TRBD2. The junction had 15 bases not matched to a gene; V was cut back by 1 base and J by 3 bases. The CDR3 is 18 residues long. The germline gives CDR1 DFQATT, CDR2 SNEGSKA (reference sequence).

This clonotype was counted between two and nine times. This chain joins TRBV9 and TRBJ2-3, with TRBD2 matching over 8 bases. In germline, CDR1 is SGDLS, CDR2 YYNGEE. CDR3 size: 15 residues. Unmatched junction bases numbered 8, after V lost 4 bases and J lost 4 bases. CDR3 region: CASSSRAGVADTQYF. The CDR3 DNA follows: TGTGCCAGCAGCTCTAGAGCGGGAGTCGCAGATACGCAGTATTTT.